The sequence of this TCR beta chain was determined in a study of OX40 agonist ivuxolimab in advanced cancers. About the study: Ivuxolimab is an agonistic anti-OX40 (CD134) antibody, and patients were treated with it.

Trimming cost V 5 bases and J 4 bases; bases outside gene matches: 13. Per germline, CDR1 SEHNR and CDR2 FQNEAQ (reference sequence). The length of the CDR3 is 17 residues. For this clone: What it binds is not known.

Repertoires were generated with immunoSEQ multiplex PCR, while TCRdb's copy carries only in-frame clones and drops some. The data hold more than 80,000 clones, with around nine tenths observed a single time. Broader study findings: Doses of 0.1 to 3.0 mg/kg were accompanied by clonal expansion of CD4+ and CD8+ blood T cells by week 6. Expanded clones belonging to CD8+ T cells outnumbered, on average, those of CD4+.

V and J are TRBV7-9 and TRBJ2-1; 8 positions agree with TRBD1. The input for sequencing was CD4+ or CD8+ T cells sorted from blood, taken in a trial of the OX40 agonist ivuxolimab. The sequence was obtained from an adult with an advanced solid tumor such as melanoma, head and neck, liver or kidney cancer. Here the CDR3 DNA reads TGTGCCAGCAGCCCAATAGGGACAGGAGTAACTTACAATGAGCAGTTCTTC. Protein: CASSPIGTGVTYNEQFF.